This T cell receptor (beta chain) was recorded in a study of cytomegalovirus exposure and HLA in healthy donors. The CDR3 is 13 residues long. The germline V and J ends were trimmed by 3 bases and 3 bases, with 9 bases remaining between them. Germline V gives CDR1 SGHVS, CDR2 FNYEAQ. Comments on this clone: Its antigen is undetermined.

Vbeta (60) and Jbeta (13) primers were used in the PCR. Data came from immunoSEQ multiplex PCR; TCRdb stores just in-frame clones and leaves some out. This table holds tens of thousands of clones, 77% found once. Regarding the study as a whole: A few CMV-associated chains proved CMV antigen-specific in vitro. Researchers reportedly found TCR beta sequences accurately predicted most subjects' HLA-A and HLA-B alleles.

This clonotype was sampled from a woman aged 40 to 55 in good health and CMV-seropositive. The rearrangement joins TRBV7-6 to TRBJ2-7, with a weak D call TRBD2 (5 bases). The material sequenced was PBMCs. The CDR3 DNA sequence: TGTGCCAGCAGCTTCGGGATGGGCTACGAGCAGTACTTC. Translation: CASSFGMGYEQYF.